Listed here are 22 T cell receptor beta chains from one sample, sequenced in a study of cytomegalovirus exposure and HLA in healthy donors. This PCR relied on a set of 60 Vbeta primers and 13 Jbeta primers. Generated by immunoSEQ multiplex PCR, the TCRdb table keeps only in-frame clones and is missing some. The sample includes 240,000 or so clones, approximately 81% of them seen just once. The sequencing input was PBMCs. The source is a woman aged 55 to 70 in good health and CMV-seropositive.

CDR3 region: CASSEWIGTGAQETQYF. Here the CDR3 DNA reads TGTGCCAGCAGTGAATGGATAGGGACAGGGGCTCAAGAGACCCAGTACTTC. The chain uses TRBV25-1 and TRBJ2-5, with 10 bases matching TRBD1. This CDR3 region has 17 residues. Germline CDR1 is MGHDK and CDR2 is SYGVNS. V lost 1 base to trimming and J lost 2 bases; unmatched junction nucleotides: 7.

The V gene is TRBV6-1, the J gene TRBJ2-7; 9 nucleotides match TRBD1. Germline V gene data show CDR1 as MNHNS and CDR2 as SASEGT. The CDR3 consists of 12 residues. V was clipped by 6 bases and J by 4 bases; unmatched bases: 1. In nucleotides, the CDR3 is TGTGCCAGCAGAGGACAGGGGTACGAGCAGTACTTC. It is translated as CASRGQGYEQYF.

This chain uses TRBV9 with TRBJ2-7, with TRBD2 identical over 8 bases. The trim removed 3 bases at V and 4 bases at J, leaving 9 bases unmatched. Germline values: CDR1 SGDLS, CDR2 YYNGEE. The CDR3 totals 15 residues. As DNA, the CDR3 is TGTGCCAGCAGCGACGGGGGGGGAGGGTCTTACGAGCAGTACTTC. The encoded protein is CASSDGGGGSYEQYF.

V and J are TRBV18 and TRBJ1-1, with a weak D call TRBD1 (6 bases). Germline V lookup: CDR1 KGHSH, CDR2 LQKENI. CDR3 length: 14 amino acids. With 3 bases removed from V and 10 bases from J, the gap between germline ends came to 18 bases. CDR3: CASSPIYYRDGAFF. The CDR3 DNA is TGTGCCAGCTCACCTATCTACTACAGGGACGGAGCTTTCTTT.

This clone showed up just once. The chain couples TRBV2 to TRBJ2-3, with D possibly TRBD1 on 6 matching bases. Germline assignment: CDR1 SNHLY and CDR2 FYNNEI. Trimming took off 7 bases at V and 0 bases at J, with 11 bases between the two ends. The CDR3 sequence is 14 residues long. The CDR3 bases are TGTGCCAGCACTCAGCAGGGGAGCACAGATACGCAGTATTTT. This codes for CASTQQGSTDTQYF. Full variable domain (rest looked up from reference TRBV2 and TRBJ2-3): EPEVTQTPSHQVTQMGQEVILRCVPISNHLYFYWYRQILGQKVEFLVSFYNNEISEKSEIFDDQFSVERPDGSNFTLKIRSTKLEDSAMYFCASTQQGSTDTQYFGPGTRLTVL.

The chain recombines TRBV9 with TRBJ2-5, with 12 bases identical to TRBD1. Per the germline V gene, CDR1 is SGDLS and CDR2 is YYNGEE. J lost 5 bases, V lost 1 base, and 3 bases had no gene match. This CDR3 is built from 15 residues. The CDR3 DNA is TGTGCCAGCAGCGTAATGGGACAGGGGGCCGAGACCCAGTACTTC. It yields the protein CASSVMGQGAETQYF.

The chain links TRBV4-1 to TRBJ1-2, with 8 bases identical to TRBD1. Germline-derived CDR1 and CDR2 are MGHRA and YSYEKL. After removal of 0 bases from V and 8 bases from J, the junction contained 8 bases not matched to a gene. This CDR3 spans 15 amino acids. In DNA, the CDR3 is TGCGCCAGCAGCCAAGATCCCCAGGGGGCATTGGGCTACACCTTC. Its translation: CASSQDPQGALGYTF.

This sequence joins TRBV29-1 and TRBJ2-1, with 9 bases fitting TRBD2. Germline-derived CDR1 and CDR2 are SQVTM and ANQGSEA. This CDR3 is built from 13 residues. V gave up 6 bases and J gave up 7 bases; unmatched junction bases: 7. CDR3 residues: CSVTSGFGNEQFF. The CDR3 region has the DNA TGCAGCGTCACTAGCGGGTTCGGGAATGAGCAGTTCTTC.

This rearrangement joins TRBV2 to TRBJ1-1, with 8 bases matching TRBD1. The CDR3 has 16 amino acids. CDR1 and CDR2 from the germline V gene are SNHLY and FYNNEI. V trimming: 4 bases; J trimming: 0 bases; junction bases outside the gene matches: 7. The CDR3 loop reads CASSADRAMMNTEAFF. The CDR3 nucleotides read TGTGCCAGCAGTGCGGACAGGGCGATGATGAACACTGAAGCTTTCTTT.

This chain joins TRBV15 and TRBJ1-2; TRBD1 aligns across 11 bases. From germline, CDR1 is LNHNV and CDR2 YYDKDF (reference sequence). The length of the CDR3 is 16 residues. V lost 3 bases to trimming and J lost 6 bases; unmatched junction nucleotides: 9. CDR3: CATSRNQGQGADGYTF. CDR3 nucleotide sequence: TGTGCCACCAGCAGGAATCAAGGACAGGGGGCAGATGGCTACACCTTC.

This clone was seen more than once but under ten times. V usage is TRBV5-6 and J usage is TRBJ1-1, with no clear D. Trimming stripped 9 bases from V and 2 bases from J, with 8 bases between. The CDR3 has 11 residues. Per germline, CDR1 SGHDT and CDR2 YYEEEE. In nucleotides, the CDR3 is TGTGCCAAGACGGGAAACACTGAAGCTTTCTTT. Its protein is CAKTGNTEAFF.

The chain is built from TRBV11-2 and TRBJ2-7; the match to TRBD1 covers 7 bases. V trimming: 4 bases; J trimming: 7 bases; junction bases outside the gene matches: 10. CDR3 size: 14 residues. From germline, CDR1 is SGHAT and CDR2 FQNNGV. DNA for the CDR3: TGTGCCAGCAGCTCTGGGACAGTGGCAAGGGAGCAGTACTTC. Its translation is CASSSGTVAREQYF.

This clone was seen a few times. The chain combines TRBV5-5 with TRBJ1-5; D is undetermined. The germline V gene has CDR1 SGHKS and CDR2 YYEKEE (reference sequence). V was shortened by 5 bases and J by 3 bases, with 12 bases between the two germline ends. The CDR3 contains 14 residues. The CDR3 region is CASSPGRNNQPQHF. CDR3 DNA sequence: TGTGCCAGCAGTCCGGGGAGAAACAATCAGCCCCAGCATTTT.

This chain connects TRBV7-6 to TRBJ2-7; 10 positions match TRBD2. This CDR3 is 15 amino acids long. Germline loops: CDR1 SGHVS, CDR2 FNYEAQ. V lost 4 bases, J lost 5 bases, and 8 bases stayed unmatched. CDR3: CASSSEAGGPNEQYF. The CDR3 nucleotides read TGTGCCAGCAGCTCCGAAGCGGGAGGGCCCAACGAGCAGTACTTC.

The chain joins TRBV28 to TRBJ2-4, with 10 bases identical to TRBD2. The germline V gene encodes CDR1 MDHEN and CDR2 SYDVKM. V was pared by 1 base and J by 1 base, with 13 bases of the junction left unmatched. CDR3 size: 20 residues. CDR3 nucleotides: TGTGCCAGCAGTTTATTAGGGACTAGCGTGTTATTTGGGGCCAAAAACATTCAGTACTTC. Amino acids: CASSLLGTSVLFGAKNIQYF.

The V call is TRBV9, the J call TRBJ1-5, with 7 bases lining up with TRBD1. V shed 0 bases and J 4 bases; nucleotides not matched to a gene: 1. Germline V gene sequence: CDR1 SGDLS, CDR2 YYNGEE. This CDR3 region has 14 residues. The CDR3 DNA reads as TGTGCCAGCAGCGTAGGGGGACAGAATCAGCCCCAGCATTTT. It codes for CASSVGGQNQPQHF.

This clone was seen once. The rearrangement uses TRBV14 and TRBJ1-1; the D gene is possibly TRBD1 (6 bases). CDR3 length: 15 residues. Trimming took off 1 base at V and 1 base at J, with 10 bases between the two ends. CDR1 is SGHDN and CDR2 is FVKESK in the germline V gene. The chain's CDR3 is CASSQGGGRNTEAFF. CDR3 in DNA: TGTGCCAGCAGCCAAGGCGGGGGCCGGAACACTGAAGCTTTCTTT.

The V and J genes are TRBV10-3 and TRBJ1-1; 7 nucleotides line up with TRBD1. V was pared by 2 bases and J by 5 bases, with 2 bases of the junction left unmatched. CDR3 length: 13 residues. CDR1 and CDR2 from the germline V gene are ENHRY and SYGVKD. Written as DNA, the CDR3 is TGTGCCATCAGTGAGGACAGGGAGACTGAAGCTTTCTTT. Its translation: CAISEDRETEAFF.

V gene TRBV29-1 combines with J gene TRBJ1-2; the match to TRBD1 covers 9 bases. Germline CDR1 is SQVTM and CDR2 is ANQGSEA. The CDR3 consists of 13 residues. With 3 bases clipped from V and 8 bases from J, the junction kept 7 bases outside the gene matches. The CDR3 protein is CSVDRGQGSGYTF. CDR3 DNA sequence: TGCAGCGTTGATCGGGGACAGGGCTCCGGCTACACCTTC. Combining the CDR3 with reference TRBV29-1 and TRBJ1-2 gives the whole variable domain SAVISQKPSRDICQRGTSLTIQCQVDSQVTMMFWYRQQPGQSLTLIATANQGSEATYESGFVIDKFPISRPNLTFSTLTVSNMSPEDSSIYLCSVDRGQGSGYTFGSGTRLTVV.

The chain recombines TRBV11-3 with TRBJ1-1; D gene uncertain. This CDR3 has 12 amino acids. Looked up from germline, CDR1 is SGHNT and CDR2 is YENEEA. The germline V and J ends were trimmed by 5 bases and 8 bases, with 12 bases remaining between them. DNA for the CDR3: TGTGCCAGCAGCAAGGAGGGTATCGAAGCTTTCTTT. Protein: CASSKEGIEAFF.

The CDR3 reads CASSLGTGDGYTF. The CDR3 DNA reads as TGTGCCAGCAGCTTGGGGACAGGGGATGGCTACACCTTC. The V gene is TRBV5-6, the J gene TRBJ1-2, with 9 bases lining up with TRBD1. Germline CDR1 reads SGHDT; CDR2 reads YYEEEE. This CDR3 comprises 13 residues. V lost 0 bases to trimming and J lost 6 bases; unmatched junction nucleotides: 0.

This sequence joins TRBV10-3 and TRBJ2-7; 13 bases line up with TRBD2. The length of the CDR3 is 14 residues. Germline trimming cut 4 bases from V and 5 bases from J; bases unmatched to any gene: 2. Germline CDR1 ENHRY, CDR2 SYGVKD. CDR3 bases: TGTGCCATCAGTGTTGGACTAGCGGGAGACGAGCAGTACTTC. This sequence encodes CAISVGLAGDEQYF.